Below are 22 T cell receptor beta chains sequenced from a single sample in a study of cytomegalovirus exposure and HLA in healthy donors. Data came from immunoSEQ multiplex PCR; TCRdb stores just in-frame clones and leaves some out. The sample shows about 140,000 clones, approximately 82% of them seen only once. Material for sequencing was PBMCs. The receptor source for this set is a young man in good health and CMV-seropositive.

The V gene is TRBV6-1, the J gene TRBJ1-1; possible D gene TRBD1, 6 bases. Germline CDR1 MNHNS, CDR2 SASEGT. The CDR3 extends over 13 amino acids. The V gene lost 8 bases and the J gene lost 5 bases, with 15 bases spanning the gap. The CDR3 DNA follows: TGTGCCAGCGTATTCAACAGGGAGACTGAAGCTTTCTTT. Protein sequence: CASVFNRETEAFF.

This chain links TRBV5-4 with TRBJ2-5; 12 bases fit TRBD1. Trimming cost V 4 bases and J 4 bases; bases outside gene matches: 5. The CDR3 is 15 residues long. Germline-derived CDR1 and CDR2 are SGHNT and YYREEE (reference sequence). DNA of the CDR3: TGTGCCAGCAGCCCGGGGGACAGGGGGCGAGAGACCCAGTACTTC. It translates to CASSPGDRGRETQYF.

V is TRBV7-9 and J is TRBJ2-3, with 7 positions matching TRBD1. After removal of 3 bases from V and 2 bases from J, the junction contained 5 bases not matched to a gene. CDR3 length equals 15 residues. Germline CDR1 reads SEHNR; CDR2 reads FQNEAQ (reference sequence). CDR3 in amino acids: CASSFQGVYTDTQYF. The CDR3 bases are TGTGCCAGCAGCTTCCAGGGGGTTTACACAGATACGCAGTATTTT.

V usage is TRBV27 and J usage is TRBJ2-7; 11 bases match TRBD2. V lost 5 bases to trimming and J lost 6 bases; unmatched junction nucleotides: 9. The CDR3 is 15 amino acids. Germline CDR1 is MNHEY and CDR2 is SMNVEV (reference sequence). CDR3 DNA: TGTGCCAGCAGTGAAGCCCGTACTAGCGGGGGCGAGCAGTACTTC. Amino acids: CASSEARTSGGEQYF.

This chain links TRBV6-6 with TRBJ2-7; TRBD1 matches at 10 bases. V was clipped by 6 bases and J by 2 bases; unmatched bases: 4. Germline-derived CDR1 and CDR2 are MNHNY and SVGAGI (reference sequence). CDR3 length equals 14 residues. DNA of the CDR3: TGTGCCAGCAGCCGGGGACAGGGGCCCTACGAGCAGTACTTC. Residues: CASSRGQGPYEQYF.

The chain joins TRBV9 to TRBJ1-2; 7 bases align to TRBD1. Trimming removed 4 bases from V and 6 bases from J; junction bases left unmatched: 3. Germline loops: CDR1 SGDLS, CDR2 YYNGEE. This CDR3 has 12 residues. In DNA form, the CDR3 reads TGTGCCAGCAGCAAAACAGGGGATGGCTACACCTTC. Protein: CASSKTGDGYTF. Based on the CDR3 plus reference TRBV9 and TRBJ1-2, the full variable domain is DSGVTQTPKHLITATGQRVTLRCSPRSGDLSVYWYQQSLDQGLQFLIQYYNGEERAKGNILERFSAQQFPDLHSELNLSSLELGDSALYFCASSKTGDGYTFGSGTRLTVV.

This clone was found a few times. This chain joins TRBV18 and TRBJ1-2; the match to TRBD1 covers 7 bases. This CDR3 has 15 amino acids. Germline-derived CDR1 and CDR2 are KGHSH and LQKENI. V shed 4 bases, J shed 6 bases, and the junction held 11 bases outside the gene matches. CDR3 region: CASSRGTVRMDGYTF. Here the CDR3 DNA reads TGTGCCAGCTCACGAGGGACAGTAAGGATGGATGGCTACACCTTC.

This rearrangement joins TRBV5-4 to TRBJ2-3, with D perhaps matching TRBD1 (5 bases). There are 16 residues in the CDR3. V gave up 3 bases and J gave up 0 bases, with 14 bases separating them. Germline lookup yields CDR1 SGHNT and CDR2 YYREEE (reference sequence). CDR3 sequence reads: CASSSTVGRSTDTQYF. In nucleotides, the CDR3 is TGTGCCAGCAGCTCGACAGTGGGGCGTAGCACAGATACGCAGTATTTT. Based on the CDR3 plus reference TRBV5-4 and TRBJ2-3, the full variable domain is ETGVTQSPTHLIKTRGQQVTLRCSSQSGHNTVSWYQQALGQGPQFIFQYYREEENGRGNFPPRFSGLQFPNYSSELNVNALELDDSALYLCASSSTVGRSTDTQYFGPGTRLTVL.

The chain is built from TRBV7-2 and TRBJ2-1; 9 bases are shared with TRBD2. This CDR3 region has 15 residues. V was pared by 2 bases and J by 6 bases, with 5 bases of the junction left unmatched. CDR1 and CDR2 (germline): SGHTA, FQGNSA. As DNA, the CDR3 is TGTGCCAGCAGCTTAAGCGGGGGGTCTCCCAATGAGCAGTTCTTC. It is translated as CASSLSGGSPNEQFF.

The V and J genes are TRBV18 and TRBJ1-2, with 8 bases identical to TRBD1. V lost 0 bases and J lost 6; bases outside the gene matches: 9. Germline V CDR1 and CDR2: KGHSH, LQKENI. The CDR3 spans 16 residues. DNA of the CDR3: TGTGCCAGCTCACCACCGGGATCAGGGGGCACCCATGGCTACACCTTC. Its translation is CASSPPGSGGTHGYTF.

This clone has only a few counts. The rearrangement joins TRBV6-6 to TRBJ2-7, with D possibly matching TRBD2 (6 bases). Germline V gene sequence: CDR1 MNHNY, CDR2 SVGAGI (reference sequence). Trimming took off 1 base at V and 0 bases at J, with 7 bases between the two ends. This CDR3 region has 14 residues. The CDR3 DNA sequence: TGTGCCAGCAGTTACTTAGCGGCCTCCTACGAGCAGTACTTC. Its protein product is CASSYLAASYEQYF.

The chain joins TRBV7-6 to TRBJ2-7; 8 positions agree with TRBD1. Germline-derived CDR1 and CDR2 are SGHVS and FNYEAQ. The junction had 12 bases not matched to a gene; V was cut back by 4 bases and J by 7 bases. This CDR3 comprises 15 residues. CDR3 bases: TGTGCCAGCAGCTCTTTACTCTCAGGGGGCAGGGAGCAGTACTTC. It is translated as CASSSLLSGGREQYF.

V is TRBV21-1 and J is TRBJ2-7; TRBD1 is taken as the D call from the table, unchecked against the DNA. TRBV21-1 is an annotated pseudogene. This CDR3 contains 18 residues. DNA of the CDR3: TGTGCCAGCAGCAAAAACCACTCCCGGACACCGACTCCCGACGAGCAGTACTTC. The encoded protein is CASSKNHSRTPTPDEQYF.

This clone was detected only a few times. The chain employs TRBV6-5 and TRBJ2-4; the match to TRBD2 covers 9 bases. This CDR3 contains 14 residues. The germline CDR1 and CDR2 sequences are MNHEY and SVGAGI. The V and J ends lost 6 bases and 8 bases, in that order; junction bases with no gene match: 8. The CDR3 here is CASRPSGILHIQYF. Written as DNA, the CDR3 is TGTGCCAGCAGGCCTAGCGGGATCTTGCACATTCAGTACTTC.

The V and J genes are TRBV4-2 and TRBJ2-3; TRBD2 aligns across 9 bases. The CDR3 extends over 17 amino acids. After removal of 0 bases from V and 3 bases from J, the junction contained 7 bases not matched to a gene. Germline CDR1 is LGHNA and CDR2 is YNFKEQ. The CDR3 region is CASSQDGIAGATDTQYF. CDR3 DNA sequence: TGTGCCAGCAGCCAAGATGGGATAGCGGGGGCGACAGATACGCAGTATTTT.

The rearrangement joins TRBV7-2 to TRBJ2-7; D gene uncertain. This CDR3 comprises 13 residues. Per germline, CDR1 SGHTA and CDR2 FQGNSA. Trimming pared 5 bases from V and 3 bases from J, leaving 11 bases between. CDR3 sequence: CASSPERYYEQYF. The CDR3 DNA reads as TGTGCCAGCAGCCCTGAACGGTACTACGAGCAGTACTTC.

This chain uses TRBV5-1 with TRBJ2-1, with 9 bases identical to TRBD1. CDR3 length equals 16 residues. V lost 3 bases to trimming and J lost 0 bases; unmatched junction nucleotides: 4. Germline V lookup: CDR1 SGHRS, CDR2 YFSETQ. This CDR3 reads CASSSGTGSSYNEQFF. Here the CDR3 DNA reads TGCGCCAGCAGCTCTGGGACAGGGAGCTCCTACAATGAGCAGTTCTTC.

The rearrangement uses TRBV28 and TRBJ2-1; D unclear. Germline V lookup: CDR1 MDHEN, CDR2 SYDVKM. V lost 5 bases and J 0 bases, leaving 14 bases between the germline ends. The CDR3 runs 16 residues. In nucleotides, the CDR3 is TGTGCCAGCAGTGGCCCTGGGCGCAGCTCCTACAATGAGCAGTTCTTC. Its translation: CASSGPGRSSYNEQFF. Supplemented by reference TRBV28 and TRBJ2-1, the full variable domain reads DVKVTQSSRYLVKRTGEKVFLECVQDMDHENMFWYRQDPGLGLRLIYFSYDVKMKEKGDIPEGYSVSREKKERFSLILESASTNQTSMYLCASSGPGRSSYNEQFFGPGTRLTVL.

The chain uses TRBV19 and TRBJ1-5, with a tentative D call TRBD1 (6 bases). Germline assignment: CDR1 LNHDA and CDR2 SQIVND (reference sequence). Trimming removed 5 bases at V and 6 bases at J, with 14 bases between. The CDR3 spans 14 residues. The CDR3 protein is CASSRDRTVQPQHF. The CDR3 nucleotides read TGTGCCAGTAGTCGAGACAGGACTGTTCAGCCCCAGCATTTT.

The CDR3 bases are TGTGCCAGCAGCGCGACTAGCGGGGGGTTCGATGAGCAGTTCTTC. Protein product: CASSATSGGFDEQFF. The chain couples TRBV13 to TRBJ2-1, with TRBD2 identical over 13 bases. This CDR3 region has 15 residues. With V trimmed by 5 bases and J by 8 bases, 6 bases remained unmatched. Germline CDR1 reads PRHDT; CDR2 reads FYEKMQ (reference sequence). Full variable domain (outside the CDR3, taken from reference TRBV13 and TRBJ2-1): AAGVIQSPRHLIKEKRETATLKCYPIPRHDTVYWYQQGPGQDPQFLISFYEKMQSDKGSIPDRFSAQQFSDYHSELNMSSLELGDSALYFCASSATSGGFDEQFFGPGTRLTVL.

This clone was observed a handful of times. The chain uses TRBV19 and TRBJ2-7; D unclear. Germline loops: CDR1 LNHDA, CDR2 SQIVND (reference sequence). Trimming took off 5 bases at V and 2 bases at J, with 10 bases between the two ends. The CDR3 runs to 13 residues. The CDR3 DNA follows: TGTGCCAGTAGTTTCGGGTTAGCCTACGAGCAGTACTTC. It translates to CASSFGLAYEQYF.

This chain connects TRBV6-1 to TRBJ1-6, with D possibly matching TRBD1 (6 bases). The CDR3 length is 16 residues. Germline values: CDR1 MNHNS, CDR2 SASEGT. Trimming took off 0 bases at V and 14 bases at J, with 20 bases between the two ends. This CDR3 reads CASSEARGTGPGALHF. In nucleotides, the CDR3 is TGTGCCAGCAGTGAAGCGCGTGGGACCGGGCCAGGGGCCCTCCACTTT.